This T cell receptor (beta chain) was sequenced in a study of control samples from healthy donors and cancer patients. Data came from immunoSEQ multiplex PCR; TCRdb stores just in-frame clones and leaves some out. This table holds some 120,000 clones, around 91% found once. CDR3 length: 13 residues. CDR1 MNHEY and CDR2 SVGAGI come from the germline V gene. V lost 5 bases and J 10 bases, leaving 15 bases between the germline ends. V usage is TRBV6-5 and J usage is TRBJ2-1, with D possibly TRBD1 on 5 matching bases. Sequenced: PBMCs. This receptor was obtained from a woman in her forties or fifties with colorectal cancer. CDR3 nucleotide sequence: TGTGCCAGCAGTAAACAGCTCGCAGGGGAGCAGTTCTTC. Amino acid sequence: CASSKQLAGEQFF.